Sequencing of this T cell receptor (beta chain) was carried out in a study of early T cells in non-severe SARS-CoV-2 infection (dated by TCRdb to the early 2020s). Turning to the overall study: TCR sequencing used bulk RNA from unsorted whole blood, so alpha and beta chains could not be paired.

This was a case-control study nested in a cohort of healthcare workers in London, UK, who had nasopharyngeal swab PCR tests and blood samples taken every week. Healthcare workers were recruited between 23 and 31 March 2020, during the week of the UK lockdown, and were followed weekly for up to roughly 16 weeks. This clonotype was seen many times. No cognate antigen has been identified for it. Base qualities are not provided; no much larger clone lies one nucleotide away. Library creation used 5' RACE. These reads were obtained on a NextSeq 500. To correct for sequencing error and PCR bias, the TCR library protocol tagged individual cDNA molecules with unique molecular identifiers. TCR alpha and beta chains were both sequenced, and the abundances of alpha and beta sequences in each sample were closely correlated with each other. The original pipeline was this. Decombinator V4 was used to annotate TCR sequences for V gene, J gene and CDR3. TCRs were defined as expanded if a significant change between any two time points was detected under a Poisson model with p below 0.0001. TCR abundances were normalised to the total number of TCRs sequenced per sample and were expressed as counts per million. VDJdb, accessed 1 November 2021, was searched for CMV, EBV and SARS-CoV-2 annotated TCRs, with TCRs annotated for multiple antigens excluded. Clones were called with MiXCR by TCRdb after fastp trimmed the public reads at Q25, and only in-frame beta chains were retained. Every distinct CDR3 protein forms one entry, paired with its most common genes and DNA. The V and J calls and clone size come from TCRdb's table, not from the authors' own analysis. This sample has about 19,000 distinct CDR3 sequences in its table, and 4% to 5.5% of those were observed once. The ten largest clones represent about 7% of the sample.

The full study reports these points: VDJdb matching was skewed toward anti-spike CD8 responses and likely underestimated virus-specific expansions, missing private and CD4 specificities.

The TCR sequence derives from an adult who was a healthcare worker with PCR-confirmed SARS-CoV-2 infection or an uninfected control (not recorded which). The sequencing input was whole blood.

The DNA sequence reads TGTGCCAGCAGTTACCGGACAGCACAAGAGACCCAGTACTTC. The resulting protein is CASSYRTAQETQYF. The chain employs TRBV12-3 or TRBV12-4 and TRBJ2-5; TRBD1 is perhaps the D gene, given 6 matching bases. The CDR3 spans 14 residues, from the cysteine through the phenylalanine. Only the CDR3 DNA stays, 42 bases, in frame from base 1. V is shortened by 4 bases, J by 2 bases, and the region joining them spans 11 bases.